These 17 T cell receptor beta chains were all obtained from the same sample, sequenced in a study of blood T cell repertoires in COVID-19. The repertoire was sequenced with immunoSEQ multiplex PCR; TCRdb's copy has only in-frame clones and lacks some. The sample lists over 250,000 clones; about nine tenths were seen once. The material sequenced was PBMCs or T cells enriched from blood (not recorded which). Source of these receptors: a woman in her thirties who had recovered from COVID-19.

The chain uses TRBV28 and TRBJ2-2, with 7 bases fitting TRBD1. The CDR3 loop spans 15 amino acids. With 5 bases clipped from V and 6 bases from J, the junction kept 9 bases outside the gene matches. Germline V gene sequence: CDR1 MDHEN, CDR2 SYDVKM. The CDR3 coding sequence is TGTGCCAGCAGTACGGGGACAGTGGTCCCCGGGGAGCTGTTTTTT. It specifies CASSTGTVVPGELFF.

The genes are TRBV5-4 and TRBJ2-1; 7 bases are shared with TRBD1. V shed 3 bases, J shed 5 bases, and the junction held 8 bases outside the gene matches. The CDR3 runs to 15 residues. Germline-derived CDR1 and CDR2 are SGHNT and YYREEE (reference sequence). CDR3 sequence: CASSYSTGLDNEQFF. The CDR3 DNA is TGTGCCAGCAGCTACTCGACAGGGTTGGACAATGAGCAGTTCTTC.

The chain carries TRBV7-9 and TRBJ2-5; 8 bases fit TRBD1. The germline V gene has CDR1 SEHNR and CDR2 FQNEAQ (reference sequence). V dropped 2 bases and J dropped 6; count of bases not matched to a gene: 8. The CDR3 spans 15 residues. CDR3 region: CASSLQGALIKTQYF. CDR3 sequence (DNA): TGTGCCAGCAGCTTACAGGGGGCGTTGATAAAGACCCAGTACTTC.

This chain uses TRBV7-2 with TRBJ2-5; 8 bases line up with TRBD1. The CDR3 length is 15 residues. Germline V gives CDR1 SGHTA, CDR2 FQGNSA. After removal of 1 base from V and 7 bases from J, the junction contained 8 bases not matched to a gene. CDR3 nucleotides: TGTGCCAGCAGCTTAGGACAGGGGACCGGCGGGACCCAGTACTTC. Protein product: CASSLGQGTGGTQYF.

The V call is TRBV5-4, the J call TRBJ1-2; TRBD1 is a possible D gene (5 bases). The length of the CDR3 is 15 residues. V lost 4 bases to trimming and J lost 8 bases, with 21 bases between them. Germline V CDR1 and CDR2: SGHNT, YYREEE (reference sequence). CDR3 coding DNA: TGTGCCAGCAGCCTACTCTCCCAGGGCTCGGGCGGCTACACCTTC. Its protein product is CASSLLSQGSGGYTF.

This chain connects TRBV7-2 to TRBJ2-7; TRBD1 agrees at 8 bases. From germline, CDR1 is SGHTA and CDR2 FQGNSA. The CDR3 consists of 15 residues. V dropped 5 bases and J dropped 4; count of bases not matched to a gene: 10. The CDR3: CASSVTGTGVYEQYF. Here the CDR3 DNA reads TGTGCCAGCAGCGTGACCGGGACAGGAGTTTACGAGCAGTACTTC.

V and J are TRBV3-1 (or the pseudogene TRBV3-2) and TRBJ2-5; TRBD2 agrees at 12 bases. Germline CDR1 reads LGHDT; CDR2 reads YNNKEL (reference sequence). Trimming took 2 bases from V and 4 from J; bases not matched to a gene: 2. The CDR3 is made up of 15 amino acids. CDR3 sequence (DNA): TGTGCCAGCAGCCAAACTAGCGGGAGGTTAGAGACCCAGTACTTC. It yields the protein CASSQTSGRLETQYF.

This clone was found once. The chain employs TRBV28 and TRBJ2-2; 12 bases are a match to TRBD2. Germline CDR1 and CDR2: MDHEN and SYDVKM. The junction had 4 bases not matched to a gene; V was cut back by 6 bases and J by 5 bases. The CDR3 contains 15 residues. This chain's CDR3 is CASSRTSGITGELFF. The CDR3 nucleotides read TGTGCCAGCAGCCGGACTAGCGGGATAACCGGGGAGCTGTTTTTT.

The CDR3 DNA reads TGTGCCAGCAGCTTATCTAGCGGGAGCACAGATACGCAGTATTTT. Amino acids: CASSLSSGSTDTQYF. The J gene is TRBJ2-3, the V gene TRBV6-4; 8 nucleotides line up with TRBD2. Germline loops: CDR1 MRHNA, CDR2 SNTAGT. The CDR3 sequence is 15 residues long. V shed 6 bases, J shed 0 bases, and the junction held 5 bases outside the gene matches.

The gene calls are TRBV18 and TRBJ1-5; TRBD1 might be the D (5 bases). The CDR3 sequence is 15 residues long. V lost 2 bases, J lost 4 bases, and 12 bases lay in between. Germline V lookup: CDR1 KGHSH, CDR2 LQKENI. CDR3 in amino acids: CASSPNERGNQPQHF. CDR3 in DNA: TGTGCCAGCTCACCAAACGAACGGGGGAATCAGCCCCAGCATTTT.

The table lists this clone with a count of one. The genes are TRBV24-1 and TRBJ2-2, with D hard to call. The germline CDR1 and CDR2 sequences are KGHDR and SFDVKD. The CDR3 has 10 amino acids. The V gene lost 8 bases and the J gene lost 8 bases, with 5 bases spanning the gap. Written as DNA, the CDR3 is TGTGCCACCACCGTAGGGGAGCTGTTTTTT. Amino acids: CATTVGELFF.

A word on this clone: Mismatch with germline at one junction end may stem from a read error. V and J are TRBV7-9 and TRBJ1-2; tentatively, D is TRBD1 (6 bases). Germline lookup yields CDR1 SEHNR and CDR2 FQNEAQ (reference sequence). CDR3 length equals 14 residues. The CDR3 region has the DNA TGTGCCAGCAGCCGGGGGGGCACTAACCATGGCTACACCTTC. This encodes CASSRGGTNHGYTF.

This chain links TRBV10-2 with TRBJ2-7; possible D gene TRBD1, 6 bases. In germline, CDR1 is WSHSY, CDR2 SAAADI. The ends were cut back, 3 bases at V and 5 bases at J, with 11 bases in the middle. The length of the CDR3 is 13 residues. The CDR3 spells CASSDIYRDEQYF. Here the CDR3 DNA reads TGCGCCAGCAGTGATATTTACAGGGACGAGCAGTACTTC.

The DNA of the CDR3 is TGTGCCAGCAAAGGGGGGGTCTACGAGCAGTACTTC. Protein sequence: CASKGGVYEQYF. This chain connects TRBV28 to TRBJ2-7; D perhaps matches TRBD2 (7 bases). Between the trimmed V and J ends, which lost 7 bases and 3 bases, there was a span of 10 bases. This CDR3 has 12 amino acids. Germline loops: CDR1 MDHEN, CDR2 SYDVKM.

The gene calls are TRBV27 and TRBJ2-7, with D perhaps TRBD2 (7 bases). Germline V lookup: CDR1 MNHEY, CDR2 SMNVEV (reference sequence). The CDR3 runs to 14 residues. V shed 6 bases and J shed 3 bases, with 15 bases lying between them. CDR3 DNA: TGTGCCAGCAGACCCGGGGGCGGGGGCTACGAGCAGTACTTC. Its protein product is CASRPGGGGYEQYF.

The chain couples TRBV6-1 to TRBJ2-7; unclear D gene. The germline gives CDR1 MNHNS, CDR2 SASEGT. The CDR3 totals 14 residues. Trimming took off 2 bases at V and 2 bases at J, with 10 bases between the two ends. This chain's CDR3 is CASSEFGVPYEQYF. In DNA form, the CDR3 reads TGTGCCAGCAGTGAATTCGGAGTTCCCTACGAGCAGTACTTC.

The CDR3 is CASSLERSSGTSNEQFF. The CDR3 DNA reads TGTGCCAGCAGCTTAGAAAGGAGTAGCGGGACGTCCAATGAGCAGTTCTTC. This rearrangement joins TRBV7-9 to TRBJ2-1; 8 bases are a match to TRBD2. J was trimmed by 6 bases and V by 1 base; bases with no gene match: 11. The length of the CDR3 is 17 residues. Per germline, CDR1 SEHNR and CDR2 FQNEAQ (reference sequence). The full variable domain, its missing parts supplied by reference TRBV7-9 and TRBJ2-1, is DTGVSQNPRHKITKRGQNVTFRCDPISEHNRLYWYRQTLGQGPEFLTYFQNEAQLEKSRLLSDRFSAERPKGSFSTLEIQRTEQGDSAMYLCASSLERSSGTSNEQFFGPGTRLTVL.